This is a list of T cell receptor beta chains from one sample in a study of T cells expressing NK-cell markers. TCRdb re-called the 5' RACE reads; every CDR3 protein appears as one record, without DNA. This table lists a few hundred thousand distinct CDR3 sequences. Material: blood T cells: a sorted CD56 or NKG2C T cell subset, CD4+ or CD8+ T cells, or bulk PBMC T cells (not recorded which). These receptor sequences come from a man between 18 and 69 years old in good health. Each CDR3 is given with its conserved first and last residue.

CDR3aa: CASSLASGAEGELFF; j_gene: TRBJ2-2; v_gene: TRBV5-1
CDR3aa: CASLKTESNQPQHF; j_gene: TRBJ1-5; v_gene: TRBV6-1
CDR3aa: CASSSWDRARTEAFF; j_gene: TRBJ1-1; v_gene: TRBV7-9
CDR3aa: CAISEGQGGFTEAFF; j_gene: TRBJ1-1; v_gene: TRBV10-3
CDR3aa: CASRGGVEETQYF; j_gene: TRBJ2-5; v_gene: TRBV6-6
CDR3aa: CASRPLAGGLRNNEQFF; j_gene: TRBJ2-1; v_gene: TRBV6-1
CDR3aa: CASSLSPRGSVQETQYF; j_gene: TRBJ2-5; v_gene: TRBV7-2
CDR3aa: CASSWTGQQETQYF; j_gene: TRBJ2-5; v_gene: TRBV19
CDR3aa: CASSQQGATEAFF; j_gene: TRBJ1-1; v_gene: TRBV11-1
CDR3aa: CASSLGTGTATYEQYF; j_gene: TRBJ2-7; v_gene: TRBV5-1
CDR3aa: CASSPRRAGGTYEQYF; j_gene: TRBJ2-7; v_gene: TRBV27
CDR3aa: CASTTWSGTGITEAFF; j_gene: TRBJ1-1; v_gene: TRBV13
CDR3aa: CASSLRPLSYEQYF; j_gene: TRBJ2-7; v_gene: TRBV11-2
CDR3aa: CASSPRQGHEGGYTF; j_gene: TRBJ1-2; v_gene: TRBV7-2
CDR3aa: CASSFTRLAGGQETQYF; j_gene: TRBJ2-5; v_gene: TRBV12-3/TRBV12-4
CDR3aa: CASRLAGGGGDTQYF; j_gene: TRBJ2-3; v_gene: TRBV27
CDR3aa: CSARDWVHGQFF; j_gene: TRBJ2-1; v_gene: TRBV20-1
CDR3aa: CASSLVSDKSQPQHF; j_gene: TRBJ1-5; v_gene: TRBV7-6
CDR3aa: CASREQGYGNTIYF; j_gene: TRBJ1-3; v_gene: TRBV13
CDR3aa: CASRLAGGAGELFF; j_gene: TRBJ2-2; v_gene: TRBV6-1
CDR3aa: CASSSSDRDLSPLHF; j_gene: TRBJ1-6; v_gene: TRBV6-5
CDR3aa: CASSEGTGAGNTIYF; j_gene: TRBJ1-3; v_gene: TRBV6-4
CDR3aa: CASSLRGYLYGYTF; j_gene: TRBJ1-2; v_gene: TRBV13
CDR3aa: CATKDRTSSYNEQFF; j_gene: TRBJ2-1; v_gene: TRBV3-1
CDR3aa: CATSSYRGRNQPQHF; j_gene: TRBJ1-5; v_gene: TRBV15
CDR3aa: CASGQRPGTGPSSYEQYF; j_gene: TRBJ2-7; v_gene: TRBV12-5
CDR3aa: CASSFKGQGLTSYGYTF; j_gene: TRBJ1-2; v_gene: TRBV12-3/TRBV12-4
CDR3aa: CASENGPGQGYNEQFF; j_gene: TRBJ2-1; v_gene: TRBV6-1
CDR3aa: CASSPLAGGPTDTQYF; j_gene: TRBJ2-3; v_gene: TRBV5-1
CDR3aa: CASSPGTIQFF; j_gene: TRBJ2-1; v_gene: TRBV7-6
CDR3aa: CASSGQGRSQPQHF; j_gene: TRBJ1-5; v_gene: TRBV19
CDR3aa: CASSLTKNSNQPQHF; j_gene: TRBJ1-5; v_gene: TRBV18
CDR3aa: CASSLRPNEKLFF; j_gene: TRBJ1-4; v_gene: TRBV11-2
CDR3aa: CASSSPDRGGTGELSF; j_gene: TRBJ2-2; v_gene: TRBV9
CDR3aa: CASKGRTYEQYF; j_gene: TRBJ2-7; v_gene: TRBV19
CDR3aa: CASRPLRTSGTRRETQYF; j_gene: TRBJ2-5; v_gene: TRBV25-1
CDR3aa: CASSLGGLGGNTIYF; j_gene: TRBJ1-3; v_gene: TRBV12-3/TRBV12-4